This T cell receptor (beta chain) came from a study of blood T cell repertoires in COVID-19. Germline V lookup: CDR1 LGHNA, CDR2 YSLEER. The CDR3 spans 15 residues. The trim removed 4 bases at V and 2 bases at J, leaving 7 bases unmatched. Assay used: immunoSEQ multiplex PCR; TCRdb lists only in-frame clones, some missing. The table has about 70,000 clones, approximately 85% seen once. The chain combines TRBV4-3 with TRBJ2-5, with 7 bases lining up with TRBD1. Sequenced: peripheral blood. This TCR was sampled from a man older than 75 with acute or convalescent COVID-19. The CDR3 coding sequence is TGCGCCAGCAGCCGGTATGGGACAGCACAAGAGACCCAGTACTTC. It specifies CASSRYGTAQETQYF.